Listed below are T cell receptor beta chains from one sample, sequenced in a study of T-cell reconstitution after alpha-beta-depleted transplantation in children. TCRdb reanalysed the PCR reads using MiXCR and keeps one entry per CDR3 protein. The sample consists of about 230,000 distinct CDR3 sequences, more than 7.5% of them appearing once. The source was PBMCs from the stem cell graft donor, collected from the stem cell graft. These receptors were collected from a human donor who donated a stem cell graft to a child with SCID. Both conserved end residues are part of each CDR3. A D gene is named only where the DNA matches it firmly. Some rows have no size entry. The others give once, few or many, or a class for an expanded clone.

CDR3 length,D gene,J gene,clone size,V gene,CDR3 protein,CDR3 DNA
15,NA,TRBJ1-1,many,TRBV6-5,CASSYSSGGNTEAFF,TGTGCCAGCAGTTACTCGTCGGGGGGGAACACTGAAGCTTTCTTT
14,TRBD1,TRBJ2-7,NA,TRBV27,CASSPGTAGYEQYF,TGTGCCAGCAGTCCAGGGACAGCCGGATACGAGCAGTACTTC
15,TRBD1,TRBJ2-5,many,TRBV7-9,CASRPGQVGQETQYF,TGTGCCAGCAGACCTGGACAGGTTGGACAAGAGACCCAGTACTTC
16,NA,TRBJ1-4,NA,TRBV24-1,CATSEGTVATNEKLFF,TGTGCCACCAGTGAGGGGACGGTTGCAACTAATGAAAAACTGTTTTTT
16,TRBD2,TRBJ2-3,many,TRBV12-3/TRBV12-4,CASTLTSGGGTDTQYF,TGTGCCAGCACTCTCACTAGCGGGGGAGGCACAGATACGCAGTATTTT
13,NA,TRBJ1-6,many,TRBV28,CASSLNFPSPLHF,TGTGCCAGCAGTTTAAATTTTCCGTCACCCCTCCACTTT
12,NA,TRBJ1-4,many,TRBV2,CASSEEGEKLFF,TGTGCCAGCAGTGAAGAAGGAGAAAAACTGTTTTTT
16,TRBD2,TRBJ2-4,many,TRBV20-1,CSARGPAGGIQAIQYF,TGCAGTGCTAGAGGCCCAGCGGGGGGGATTCAAGCCATTCAGTACTTC
15,TRBD2,TRBJ2-5,many,TRBV2,CASSGLAAGGETQYF,TGTGCCAGCAGTGGACTAGCAGCGGGTGGGGAGACCCAGTACTTC
14,TRBD1,TRBJ2-3,many,TRBV9,CASSADRVGDTQYF,TGTGCCAGCAGCGCGGACAGGGTCGGGGATACGCAGTATTTT
14,NA,TRBJ1-3,many,TRBV2,CASKAGDSGNTIYF,TGTGCCAGCAAAGCAGGAGACTCTGGAAACACCATATATTTT
16,TRBD2,TRBJ2-2,many,TRBV24-1,CATSESGGSNTGELFF,TGTGCCACCAGTGAGTCGGGAGGATCGAACACCGGGGAGCTGTTTTTT
16,TRBD1,TRBJ2-4,many,TRBV7-9,CASSLAGQGAANIQYF,TGTGCCAGCAGCTTAGCGGGGCAGGGGGCTGCGAACATTCAGTACTTC
14,NA,TRBJ2-7,many,TRBV6-1,CASSPFPHHYEQYF,TGTGCCAGCAGTCCCTTTCCCCACCACTACGAGCAGTACTTC
15,TRBD1,TRBJ2-7,many,TRBV25-1,CASSPANRGSYEQYF,TGTGCCAGCAGCCCAGCCAACAGGGGCTCCTACGAGCAGTACTTC
14,TRBD1,TRBJ1-5,many,TRBV6-1,CASTRDSPDQPQHF,TGTGCCAGCACCCGGGACAGCCCGGATCAGCCCCAGCATTTT
17,NA,TRBJ1-5,many,TRBV24-1,CATSDPPAAGSNQPQHF,TGTGCCACCAGTGACCCTCCCGCAGCAGGAAGCAATCAGCCCCAGCATTTT
17,NA,TRBJ2-3,many,TRBV20-1,CSASGIGGRDSTDTQYF,TGCAGTGCTAGTGGAATCGGGGGCCGGGACAGCACAGATACGCAGTATTTT
15,NA,TRBJ1-6,many,TRBV5-4,CASSSGRSLNSPLHF,TGTGCCAGCAGCTCGGGACGGTCTCTTAATTCACCCCTCCACTTT
15,NA,TRBJ1-5,many,TRBV7-8,CASSLGGGNNQPQHF,TGTGCCAGCAGCTTAGGAGGGGGGAACAATCAGCCCCAGCATTTT
14,NA,TRBJ1-4,many,TRBV4-1,CASSQGGRGEKLFF,TGCGCCAGCAGCCAAGGAGGGAGGGGTGAAAAACTGTTTTTT
13,NA,TRBJ1-1,many,TRBV5-1,CASSLIPNTEAFF,TGCGCCAGCAGCTTGATACCGAACACTGAAGCTTTCTTT
15,TRBD1,TRBJ2-7,NA,TRBV18,CASSPGDREYNEQYF,TGTGCCAGCTCACCGGGGGACAGGGAGTACAACGAGCAGTACTTC
12,NA,TRBJ2-5,many,TRBV3-1,CATGGVQETQYF,TGTGCCACCGGGGGTGTCCAAGAGACCCAGTACTTC
15,NA,TRBJ1-5,many,TRBV19,CASSMMGRQAQPQHF,TGTGCCAGTAGTATGATGGGCAGGCAGGCTCAGCCCCAGCATTTT
14,NA,TRBJ1-5,many,TRBV2,CASSDVSSNQPQHF,TGTGCCAGCAGTGATGTGAGTTCCAATCAGCCCCAGCATTTT
16,TRBD2,TRBJ2-3,many,TRBV6-1,CASSQALAGGPDTQYF,TGTGCCAGCAGTCAAGCTCTAGCGGGGGGGCCAGATACGCAGTATTTT
15,NA,TRBJ1-6,few,TRBV19,CASSKTWGGRSPLHF,TGTGCCAGTAGTAAGACATGGGGAGGTCGATCACCCCTCCACTTT
15,NA,TRBJ1-1,many,TRBV5-1,CASRLAAGMNTEAFF,TGCGCCAGCAGGTTGGCGGCAGGAATGAACACTGAAGCTTTCTTT
17,TRBD1,TRBJ2-7,many,TRBV28,CASSFSTRTGQTYEQYF,TGTGCCAGCAGTTTCAGCACCCGGACAGGGCAAACCTACGAGCAGTACTTC
14,TRBD2,TRBJ2-5,NA,TRBV2,CASLTSGGTETQYF,TGTGCCAGTTTAACTAGCGGGGGAACGGAGACCCAGTACTTC
14,NA,TRBJ1-2,many,TRBV6-5,CASSYSTTNYGYTF,TGTGCCAGCAGTTACTCGACTACTAACTATGGCTACACCTTC
14,NA,TRBJ2-1,NA,TRBV4-1,CASSGSGGRGEQFF,TGCGCCAGCAGCGGGTCCGGGGGTCGAGGTGAGCAGTTCTTC
14,TRBD2,TRBJ2-4,few,TRBV24-1,CATSSGGGRDIQYF,TGTGCCACCAGTTCGGGGGGGGGAAGGGACATTCAGTACTTC
14,NA,TRBJ2-7,few,TRBV27,CASSQGPVGYEQYF,TGTGCCAGCAGTCAGGGGCCCGTCGGCTACGAGCAGTACTTC
14,TRBD1,TRBJ1-1,many,TRBV6-5,CASSYDRGSTEAFF,TGTGCCAGCAGTTATGACAGGGGGTCCACTGAAGCTTTCTTT
12,NA,TRBJ1-2,many,TRBV20-1,CSASGHKGGYTF,TGCAGTGCTAGTGGGCACAAAGGAGGCTACACCTTC
13,NA,TRBJ1-2,many,TRBV5-1,CASRKDSNYGYTF,TGCGCCAGCAGAAAGGACAGTAACTATGGCTACACCTTC
12,NA,TRBJ1-2,many,TRBV12-3/TRBV12-4,CASSLGLYGYTF,TGTGCCAGCAGTTTGGGGCTATATGGCTACACCTTC
16,NA,TRBJ1-1,NA,TRBV20-1,CSARTPGRGMNTEAFF,TGCAGTGCTAGAACCCCCGGGAGAGGAATGAACACTGAAGCTTTCTTT